The 23 T cell receptor beta chains below were found in one sample sequenced in a study of blood T cells in healthy people across ages. The second PCR ran roughly 6 to 11 cycles with a sample-barcoded 5' primer and J-beta primers. TCRdb recomputed calls from the 5' RACE reads with MiXCR, one row per CDR3 protein. The top ten clones hold about 6.3% of a sample with over 1,300,000 distinct CDR3 sequences, 59% of them seen once. The material sequenced was blood. Receptors originate from a man aged 18 to 30 in good health.

This chain links TRBV29-1 with TRBJ2-4, with TRBD2 as a possible D gene (6 bases). With the DNA end fitting TRBJ2-7 better, the J assignment may be wrong. The CDR3 is made up of 13 amino acids. Germline V gene sequence: CDR1 SQVTM, CDR2 ANQGSEA. CDR3 residues: CSARVAGSSEQYF. The DNA of the CDR3 is TGCAGCGCCAGGGTGGCGGGGAGCTCCGAGCAGTACTTC.

The gene calls are TRBV20-1 and TRBJ1-5; D not certain. Trimming shortened V by 4 bases and J by 6 bases, and 25 bases separated the two germline ends. Germline loops: CDR1 DFQATT, CDR2 SNEGSKA (reference sequence). This CDR3 comprises 17 residues. The CDR3 nucleotides are TGCAGTGCTACACCTCTAAAAGGGTCGGGCGAGAGTCAGCCCCAGCATTTT. Its translation is CSATPLKGSGESQPQHF.

Here the CDR3 reads CASSPPWGHTEAFF. In nucleotides, the CDR3 is TGTGCCAGCTCACCACCTTGGGGACACACTGAAGCTTTCTTT. The J gene is TRBJ1-1, the V gene TRBV18; D is possibly TRBD1 (5 bases). The germline gives CDR1 KGHSH, CDR2 LQKENI. V shed 0 bases and J shed 3 bases, with 8 bases lying between them. The CDR3 is made up of 14 amino acids.

The gene calls are TRBV29-1 and TRBJ1-4, with D perhaps matching TRBD1 (6 bases). The germline CDR1 and CDR2 sequences are SQVTM and ANQGSEA. V was shortened by 3 bases and J by 0 bases, with 8 bases between the two germline ends. CDR3 length: 14 amino acids. The CDR3 here is CSVDEGATNEKLFF. For the CDR3, the DNA is TGCAGCGTTGATGAGGGGGCAACTAATGAAAAACTGTTTTTT.

This clonotype occurred once. The chain combines TRBV12-3 or TRBV12-4 with TRBJ2-3; 14 positions agree with TRBD2. V dropped 6 bases and J dropped 0; count of bases not matched to a gene: 5. This CDR3 region has 17 residues. The DNA of the CDR3 is TGTGCCAGCAGCCAGACTAGCGGGAGGGCGAGCACAGATACGCAGTATTTT. Amino acid sequence: CASSQTSGRASTDTQYF.

The sample holds a few counts of this clonotype. This chain connects TRBV12-5 to TRBJ2-1; D is possibly TRBD1 (6 bases). Germline CDR1 is LGHNT and CDR2 is FRNRAP. There are 16 residues in the CDR3. V lost 6 bases to trimming and J lost 0 bases, with 15 bases between them. The CDR3 nucleotides read TGTGCTAGTGGCTCAGGGGTCCCGAGCTCCTACAATGAGCAGTTCTTC. Residues: CASGSGVPSSYNEQFF.

This rearrangement joins TRBV4-1 to TRBJ2-7, with D possibly being TRBD2 (6 bases). Per germline, CDR1 MGHRA and CDR2 YSYEKL. This CDR3 contains 14 residues. Trimming removed 0 bases at V and 11 bases at J, with 17 bases between. This CDR3 reads CASSQDQDYPIEYF. In nucleotides, the CDR3 is TGCGCCAGCAGCCAAGATCAGGACTACCCAATAGAGTACTTC.

This clonotype occurred many times. The V call is TRBV6-6, the J call TRBJ1-2; TRBD1 agrees at 7 bases. Germline assignment: CDR1 MNHNY and CDR2 SVGAGI (reference sequence). J gave up 7 bases and V 3 bases, and 8 bases lay outside the gene matches. This CDR3 is built from 14 residues. The CDR3 nucleotides read TGTGCCAGCAGTTATAGGGGGCGCGTGGTTGGCTACACCTTC. As protein: CASSYRGRVVGYTF.

This clonotype was detected once. The V call is TRBV11-2, the J call TRBJ2-5; tentatively, D is TRBD1 (5 bases). The CDR3 sequence is 13 residues long. The V gene's germline CDR1 is SGHAT and CDR2 FQNNGV. Trimming took 6 bases from V and 7 from J, leaving 15 bases between them. CDR3: CASRSDSRGTQYF. In DNA, the CDR3 is TGTGCCAGCAGGTCCGATTCAAGGGGGACCCAGTACTTC.

The chain is built from TRBV25-1 and TRBJ2-1; D is tentatively TRBD1 or TRBD2 (5 bases each). Germline-derived CDR1 and CDR2 are MGHDK and SYGVNS. The CDR3 runs 11 residues. V dropped 9 bases and J dropped 6 bases, with 9 bases sitting between them. The CDR3 DNA is TGTGCCAGGGGGGTCGGCAATGAGCAGTTCTTC. Its protein product is CARGVGNEQFF.

The V gene is TRBV6-2 or TRBV6-3, the J gene TRBJ2-7; a weak D match, TRBD1 (5 bases). This CDR3 is 12 amino acids long. V dropped 3 bases and J dropped 5 bases, with 8 bases sitting between them. Per the germline V gene, CDR1 is MNHEY and CDR2 is SVGEGT. This CDR3 is CASSYPTDEQYF. DNA for the CDR3: TGTGCCAGCAGTTATCCGACAGACGAGCAGTACTTC.

The chain links TRBV29-1 to TRBJ2-4, with unresolved D. CDR1 is SQVTM and CDR2 is ANQGSEA in the germline V gene. Between the trimmed V and J ends, which lost 4 bases and 0 bases, there was a span of 10 bases. The CDR3 is 14 residues long. CDR3 in amino acids: CSVVGVVAKNIQYF. In nucleotides, the CDR3 is TGCAGCGTTGTTGGGGTGGTAGCCAAAAACATTCAGTACTTC. Full variable domain (outside the CDR3, taken from reference TRBV29-1 and TRBJ2-4): SAVISQKPSRDICQRGTSLTIQCQVDSQVTMMFWYRQQPGQSLTLIATANQGSEATYESGFVIDKFPISRPNLTFSTLTVSNMSPEDSSIYLCSVVGVVAKNIQYFGAGTRLSVL.

This CDR3 is CASSPQMTGELFF. DNA for the CDR3: TGTGCCAGCAGTCCCCAGATGACCGGGGAGCTGTTTTTT. V gene TRBV6-2 or TRBV6-3 combines with J gene TRBJ1-3; D is undetermined. Matching the DNA end better, TRBJ2-2 makes the J call doubtful. Germline V CDR1 and CDR2: MNHEY, SVGEGT. CDR3 length equals 13 residues.

A few counts support this clonotype. The CDR3 DNA reads as TGCAGTGCTAGGGAGCACAATGAGCAGTTCTTC. Its protein product is CSAREHNEQFF. The J gene is TRBJ2-1, the V gene TRBV20-1; D is unresolved. V was pared by 3 bases and J by 5 bases, with 5 bases between. The CDR3 is 11 amino acids. Germline CDR1 is DFQATT and CDR2 is SNEGSKA (reference sequence).

The chain uses TRBV6-2 or TRBV6-3 and TRBJ2-1; 7 bases align to TRBD1. J gave up 1 base and V 7 bases, and 1 base lay outside the gene matches. CDR3 length equals 13 residues. Germline V gives CDR1 MNHEY, CDR2 SVGEGT. Here the CDR3 reads CASKGASYNEQFF. The CDR3 DNA is TGTGCCAGCAAGGGGGCATCCTACAATGAGCAGTTCTTC.

This clonotype was seen a handful of times. The chain couples TRBV27 to TRBJ2-7; D is undetermined. The CDR3 covers 13 residues. Germline-derived CDR1 and CDR2 are MNHEY and SMNVEV (reference sequence). V lost 6 bases and J lost 6, with 15 bases in between. The CDR3 here is CASSPGPPLEQYF. DNA for the CDR3: TGTGCCAGCAGCCCAGGCCCACCCCTCGAGCAGTACTTC.

The chain couples TRBV6-5 to TRBJ2-3; 11 nucleotides match TRBD2. This CDR3 contains 16 residues. The germline CDR1 and CDR2 sequences are MNHEY and SVGAGI. Trimming at V came to 4 bases and at J to 1 base, leaving 4 bases not matched to a gene. The CDR3 loop is CASSSPTSGGTDTQYF. The CDR3 coding sequence is TGTGCCAGCAGTTCCCCGACTAGCGGGGGCACAGATACGCAGTATTTT.

This clonotype was seen more than once but under ten times. This chain joins TRBV3-1 and TRBJ2-5, with D maybe TRBD2 (6 bases). In germline, CDR1 is LGHDT, CDR2 YNNKEL (reference sequence). The V end lost 0 bases, the J end lost 5 bases, and 13 bases lay between the germline ends. The CDR3 has 15 amino acids. The CDR3 nucleotides read TGTGCCAGCAGCCAAGAAGATTGGGGGAGGGAGACCCAGTACTTC. Translating gives CASSQEDWGRETQYF.

This chain uses TRBV2 with TRBJ2-3; 9 bases fit TRBD2. V lost 8 bases, J lost 4 bases, and 7 bases stayed unmatched. Germline-derived CDR1 and CDR2 are SNHLY and FYNNEI. The CDR3 sequence is 14 residues long. CDR3 in DNA: TGTGCCAGCGGGACTAGCTTAGGAGCAGATACGCAGTATTTT. Its translation: CASGTSLGADTQYF.

The chain joins TRBV25-1 to TRBJ2-3, with D possibly TRBD2 on 5 matching bases. Trimming took off 7 bases at V and 2 bases at J, with 13 bases between the two ends. In germline, CDR1 is MGHDK, CDR2 SYGVNS. This CDR3 is 14 amino acids long. The chain's CDR3 is CASNAGYTTDTQYF. In nucleotides, the CDR3 is TGTGCCAGCAACGCGGGCTATACCACAGATACGCAGTATTTT. Combining the CDR3 with reference TRBV25-1 and TRBJ2-3 gives the whole variable domain EADIYQTPRYLVIGTGKKITLECSQTMGHDKMYWYQQDPGMELHLIHYSYGVNSTEKGDLSSESTVSRIRTEHFPLTLESARPSHTSQYLCASNAGYTTDTQYFGPGTRLTVL.

Comment on this clonotype: One base away lies a much larger clone, so this may be a sequencing read error. No conserved phenylalanine or tryptophan is present at the end of the CDR3, so a read error is the likely explanation. The V and J genes are TRBV29-1 and TRBJ2-1, with 13 positions matching TRBD2. The CDR3 covers 13 residues. Trimming at V came to 5 bases and at J to 7 bases, leaving 2 bases not matched to a gene. CDR1 is SQVTM and CDR2 is ANQGSEA in the germline V gene. CDR3 loop: CSVPGLAGNEQFL. The DNA of the CDR3 is TGCAGCGTTCCGGGACTAGCGGGAAATGAGCAGTTCCTC.

This chain links TRBV9 with TRBJ2-1, with TRBD1 matching 7 bases. Germline V gives CDR1 SGDLS, CDR2 YYNGEE. The V segment lost 4 bases and the J segment 7 bases; nucleotides outside the gene matches: 14. The CDR3 consists of 16 residues. DNA for the CDR3: TGTGCCAGCAGCACGACAGGGTCCTGGTTGGGGAATGAGCAGTTCTTC. Encoded protein: CASSTTGSWLGNEQFF. The full variable domain, its missing parts supplied by reference TRBV9 and TRBJ2-1, is DSGVTQTPKHLITATGQRVTLRCSPRSGDLSVYWYQQSLDQGLQFLIQYYNGEERAKGNILERFSAQQFPDLHSELNLSSLELGDSALYFCASSTTGSWLGNEQFFGPGTRLTVL.

This clonotype was seen only a few times. The V and J genes are TRBV7-2 and TRBJ2-1, with 12 bases matching TRBD2. Trimming took 3 bases from V and 6 from J; bases not matched to a gene: 3. The CDR3 has 15 residues. In germline, CDR1 is SGHTA, CDR2 FQGNSA. CDR3 sequence reads: CASSFRTSGVNEQFF. The CDR3 DNA sequence: TGTGCCAGCAGCTTTCGGACTAGCGGGGTCAATGAGCAGTTCTTC.